These T cell receptor beta chains were read from a single sample in a study of blood T cell repertoires in COVID-19. The method was immunoSEQ multiplex PCR; TCRdb's version includes in-frame clones alone and lacks a portion of them. The repertoire holds 90,000 to 110,000 clones, 83% seen once, with roughly 18% in the top ten. The sequencing sample was made of peripheral blood. The receptor set was obtained from a woman aged 55-69 years with acute or convalescent COVID-19. Each CDR3 is given without its conserved first and last residue. The order of the fields is clone size, V gene, CDR3 protein. For some rows the clone size is stated as once, few or many, or as a class when expanded; others skip it.

clone size: -
V gene: TRBV16
CDR3 protein: ASSQSLSGANVLT

clone size: -
V gene: TRBV27
CDR3 protein: ASTPGRGLAGMHTQY

clone size: -
V gene: TRBV7-6
CDR3 protein: ASSSLRGGGTDTQY

clone size: -
V gene: TRBV15
CDR3 protein: ATSQDIANYGYT

clone size: -
V gene: TRBV14
CDR3 protein: ASSLTLTGGGADTQY

clone size: -
V gene: TRBV18
CDR3 protein: ASSRSGQGVSAF

clone size: -
V gene: TRBV18
CDR3 protein: ASSLYGGGLSYNEQF

clone size: -
V gene: TRBV19
CDR3 protein: ASSPQVSNEQF

clone size: once
V gene: TRBV4-1
CDR3 protein: ASSHSPGVVSNYGYT

clone size: -
V gene: TRBV11-2
CDR3 protein: ASSPDIYGYT

clone size: medium-sized
V gene: TRBV7-9
CDR3 protein: ASSPLSNEQY

clone size: once
V gene: TRBV18
CDR3 protein: ASSPARQGAHIQY

clone size: -
V gene: TRBV5-1
CDR3 protein: ASSSWTGGNEKLF

clone size: -
V gene: TRBV5-1
CDR3 protein: ASSSGGLDVTGELF

clone size: -
V gene: TRBV5-8
CDR3 protein: ASSLRVGTRMNTEAF

clone size: -
V gene: TRBV27
CDR3 protein: ASSRDFGGNTIY

clone size: -
V gene: TRBV9
CDR3 protein: ASSESGRGAQETQY

clone size: -
V gene: TRBV27
CDR3 protein: ASSLTGEQF

clone size: once
V gene: TRBV9
CDR3 protein: ASSNRDRGREQY

clone size: -
V gene: TRBV20-1
CDR3 protein: SASPARRQTQY

clone size: -
V gene: TRBV19
CDR3 protein: ASSMGQGSLGYT

clone size: -
V gene: TRBV15
CDR3 protein: ATSRVNGVEAF

clone size: few
V gene: TRBV19
CDR3 protein: ASRRRQGNTEAF

clone size: -
V gene: TRBV6-4
CDR3 protein: ASSDSGLAGSNEQF